These 31 T cell receptor beta chains share one sample of origin, sequenced in a study of T cell responses to AZD1222 COVID-19 vaccine. Assay: immunoSEQ multiplex PCR; the TCRdb copy retains only in-frame clones and omits some. The table records about 140,000 clones, roughly 90% of them present only once. The material sequenced was peripheral blood, taken on day 0 of AZD1222 vaccination. The source of these receptors is an adult in good health.

This chain joins TRBV9 and TRBJ1-2; D unresolved. V dropped 0 bases and J dropped 8 bases, with 11 bases sitting between them. The CDR3 totals 13 residues. Germline V CDR1 and CDR2: SGDLS, YYNGEE. In DNA, the CDR3 is TGTGCCAGCAGCGTAGAAACAGCGGGGGGCTACACCTTC. Translated, it gives CASSVETAGGYTF.

The chain combines TRBV6-5 with TRBJ1-1; D not certain. Between the trimmed V and J ends, which lost 8 bases and 1 base, there was a span of 5 bases. CDR1 is MNHEY, CDR2 SVGAGI, per germline. The length of the CDR3 is 11 residues. In DNA form, the CDR3 reads TGTGCCAGCCCAGGGAACACTGAAGCTTTCTTT. This translates into CASPGNTEAFF.

The rearrangement joins TRBV2 to TRBJ1-3, with TRBD1 identical over 7 bases. Germline V lookup: CDR1 SNHLY, CDR2 FYNNEI. J was trimmed by 0 bases and V by 5 bases; bases with no gene match: 16. The CDR3 loop spans 19 amino acids. Written as DNA, the CDR3 is TGTGCCAGCAGTCTTTTCCGGGACAGTAAACAATACTCTGGAAACACCATATATTTT. This encodes CASSLFRDSKQYSGNTIYF.

The count of this clone is one. The V call is TRBV5-4, the J call TRBJ2-1; no reliable D call. The V end lost 5 bases, the J end lost 5 bases, and 8 bases lay between the germline ends. This CDR3 is 12 amino acids long. Germline-derived CDR1 and CDR2 are SGHNT and YYREEE (reference sequence). CDR3 DNA: TGTGCCAGCAGTTACGATCACAATGAGCAGTTCTTC. Amino acids: CASSYDHNEQFF.

V gene TRBV27 combines with J gene TRBJ1-4; 11 bases match TRBD1. V was pared by 5 bases and J by 8 bases, with 16 bases of the junction left unmatched. Germline values: CDR1 MNHEY, CDR2 SMNVEV (reference sequence). The CDR3 runs to 18 residues. CDR3 sequence: CASSTRTGGLTTIEKLFF. Here the CDR3 DNA reads TGTGCCAGCAGTACGCGGACAGGGGGCCTCACAACTATCGAAAAACTGTTTTTT.

This clone was detected only once. The rearrangement joins TRBV6-4 to TRBJ1-1; tentative D call: TRBD1 (5 bases). V was trimmed by 0 bases and J by 5 bases, leaving 7 bases between them. Germline V gene data show CDR1 as MRHNA and CDR2 as SNTAGT. This CDR3 contains 13 residues. The CDR3 is CASSDSPGTEAFF. The CDR3 bases are TGTGCCAGCAGTGACTCGCCAGGGACTGAAGCTTTCTTT.

This sequence joins TRBV18 and TRBJ1-3; D is possibly TRBD1 (6 bases). V lost 3 bases and J 3 bases, leaving 15 bases between the germline ends. The CDR3 runs 16 residues. In germline, CDR1 is KGHSH, CDR2 LQKENI. CDR3 nucleotide sequence: TGTGCCAGCTCACCGAACAGGGATGTATATGGAAACACCATATATTTT. Its protein is CASSPNRDVYGNTIYF.

This clone was picked up one time. The chain carries TRBV21-1 and TRBJ1-4; the table assigns TRBD1, which was not confirmed against the DNA. TRBV21-1 is noted as a pseudogene. The CDR3 loop spans 18 amino acids. CDR3 nucleotides: TGTGCCAGCAGCAAAGAACCGTTGACAGGGGGTGTTTGCGAAAAACTGTTTTTT. It is translated as CASSKEPLTGGVCEKLFF.

This chain links TRBV19 with TRBJ2-3; 7 nucleotides match TRBD2. The germline CDR1 and CDR2 sequences are LNHDA and SQIVND (reference sequence). The CDR3 sequence is 15 residues long. Trimming took 8 bases from V and 1 from J; bases not matched to a gene: 9. CDR3 coding DNA: TGTGCCAGTGCCCCCCGGGGGAGGGGCACAGATACGCAGTATTTT. This gives the protein CASAPRGRGTDTQYF.

The rearrangement links TRBV28 to TRBJ2-3; D is uncertain. Germline V gene lookup returns CDR1 MDHEN and CDR2 SYDVKM. Trimming cost V 6 bases and J 3 bases, with 7 bases left between them. This CDR3 contains 12 residues. The CDR3 region has the DNA TGTGCCAGCAGAGGAAGTACAGATACGCAGTATTTT. Translated, it gives CASRGSTDTQYF.

The chain joins TRBV24-1 to TRBJ2-1; 8 positions match TRBD2. The CDR3 has 12 amino acids. Germline-derived CDR1 and CDR2 are KGHDR and SFDVKD. The J segment lost 15 bases and the V segment lost 6 bases, leaving 9 bases of the junction unmatched. In nucleotides, the CDR3 is TGTGCCACCAGTCCTGGAGCGGGAGTGGTGTTCTTC. Translation: CATSPGAGVVFF.

The V gene is TRBV24-1, the J gene TRBJ2-1; a weak D match, TRBD1 (5 bases). V lost 4 bases and J lost 0, with 9 bases in between. The germline CDR1 and CDR2 sequences are KGHDR and SFDVKD. The CDR3 has 15 amino acids. CDR3 residues: CATSETDSSYNEQFF. DNA of the CDR3: TGTGCCACCAGTGAAACAGACAGCTCCTACAATGAGCAGTTCTTC.

This clone was counted a single time. The V and J genes are TRBV11-3 and TRBJ1-5; D remains unclear. The CDR3 loop spans 16 amino acids. Germline-derived CDR1 and CDR2 are SGHNT and YENEEA. V gave up 1 base and J gave up 0 bases, with 10 bases separating them. CDR3 nucleotide sequence: TGTGCCAGCAGCTTAGGAGACCAAGCTAGCAATCAGCCCCAGCATTTT. The encoded protein is CASSLGDQASNQPQHF.

The J gene is TRBJ1-4, the V gene TRBV3-1 (or the pseudogene TRBV3-2); tentative D call: TRBD1 (6 bases). Trimming stripped 0 bases from V and 8 bases from J, with 22 bases between. CDR1 is LGHDT and CDR2 is YNNKEL in the germline V gene (reference sequence). This CDR3 is 18 amino acids long. The CDR3 loop reads CASSQDRRAGVEHEKLFF. DNA of the CDR3: TGTGCCAGCAGCCAAGATCGGAGGGCAGGGGTCGAACACGAAAAACTGTTTTTT.

The V gene is TRBV12-3 or TRBV12-4, the J gene TRBJ2-1, with D unresolved. V was cut by 1 base and J by 5 bases, with 3 bases left in between. The CDR3 contains 12 residues. The CDR3 sequence: CASSLVNNEQFF. The DNA of the CDR3 is TGTGCCAGCAGTTTAGTAAACAATGAGCAGTTCTTC.

This clone was observed a single time. V is TRBV27 and J is TRBJ2-7, with 10 nucleotides matching TRBD2. This CDR3 is built from 17 residues. CDR1 and CDR2 from the germline V gene are MNHEY and SMNVEV (reference sequence). V lost 3 bases to trimming and J lost 3 bases; unmatched junction nucleotides: 11. The CDR3 protein is CASSFPSPTSGFYEQYF. The CDR3 DNA reads as TGTGCCAGCAGTTTCCCCTCTCCGACTAGCGGGTTCTACGAGCAGTACTTC.

This chain's CDR3 is CASSPPGQGDEKLFF. For the CDR3, the DNA is TGTGCCAGCAGCCCCCCGGGACAGGGGGATGAAAAACTGTTTTTT. J is TRBJ1-4 and V is TRBV9; the match to TRBD1 covers 11 bases. Germline CDR1 reads SGDLS; CDR2 reads YYNGEE. V shed 4 bases and J 6 bases; nucleotides not matched to a gene: 5. The CDR3 covers 15 residues.

In its sample, this clone was seen once. The chain has TRBV27 and TRBJ2-3; 8 bases match TRBD2. J was trimmed by 5 bases and V by 6 bases; bases with no gene match: 1. CDR3 length equals 12 residues. CDR1 and CDR2 from the germline V gene are MNHEY and SMNVEV (reference sequence). The CDR3, as DNA: TGTGCCAGCAGGGGACTAGGAGATACGCAGTATTTT. Protein product: CASRGLGDTQYF.

This clone was recorded once. The chain combines TRBV19 with TRBJ2-1; a weak D match, TRBD2 (5 bases). CDR1 is LNHDA, CDR2 SQIVND, per germline (reference sequence). V shed 0 bases and J shed 10 bases, with 7 bases lying between them. The CDR3 spans 12 residues. The CDR3 sequence is CASSIDRGEQFF. The CDR3 DNA reads TGTGCCAGTAGTATAGACCGCGGGGAGCAGTTCTTC.

The chain couples TRBV5-1 to TRBJ2-1; D may be TRBD1 (6 bases). Deletions cut 0 bases from V and 8 bases from J, with 12 bases between. The V gene's germline CDR1 is SGHRS and CDR2 YFSETQ. The CDR3 is made up of 14 amino acids. CDR3 nucleotide sequence: TGCGCCAGCAGCTTGGTACCACAGGGCCATGAGCAGTTCTTC. Protein product: CASSLVPQGHEQFF.

This clone was detected once. V gene TRBV11-3 combines with J gene TRBJ1-1, with D maybe TRBD1 (5 bases). This CDR3 has 15 residues. V lost 4 bases and J 1 base, leaving 13 bases between the germline ends. Per germline, CDR1 SGHNT and CDR2 YENEEA. CDR3 amino acids: CASSSGDRRNTEAFF. CDR3 nucleotide sequence: TGTGCCAGCAGCTCCGGGGACCGTAGGAACACTGAAGCTTTCTTT.

The chain joins TRBV18 to TRBJ1-5; D gene unclear. CDR1 and CDR2 from the germline V gene are KGHSH and LQKENI. CDR3 length: 15 residues. Trimming shortened V by 2 bases and J by 6 bases, and 14 bases separated the two germline ends. The CDR3 coding sequence is TGTGCCAGCTCACCAGTTGGAACAGAGCGTCAGCCCCAGCATTTT. Amino acid sequence: CASSPVGTERQPQHF.

The chain has TRBV29-1 and TRBJ2-7, with D perhaps matching TRBD2 (5 bases). With 4 bases removed from V and 0 bases from J, the gap between germline ends came to 19 bases. Germline values: CDR1 SQVTM, CDR2 ANQGSEA. This CDR3 has 16 amino acids. CDR3 protein: CSVVGGGHQSSYEQYF. DNA for the CDR3: TGCAGCGTTGTGGGTGGCGGGCACCAGAGCTCCTACGAGCAGTACTTC.

The genes are TRBV27 and TRBJ1-2; 8 nucleotides line up with TRBD1. V lost 3 bases to trimming and J lost 5 bases; unmatched junction nucleotides: 5. The CDR3 contains 14 residues. The germline V gene encodes CDR1 MNHEY and CDR2 SMNVEV (reference sequence). CDR3 in amino acids: CASSLTGAYYGYTF. CDR3 in DNA: TGTGCCAGCAGTTTGACAGGGGCATATTATGGCTACACCTTC.

This clone occurred once. The chain has TRBV3-1 (or the pseudogene TRBV3-2) and TRBJ1-6, with 7 bases that match TRBD1. Germline lookup yields CDR1 LGHDT and CDR2 YNNKEL (reference sequence). The CDR3 totals 13 residues. With 2 bases clipped from V and 11 bases from J, the junction kept 3 bases outside the gene matches. CDR3 in amino acids: CASSQQGGAPLHF. In DNA form, the CDR3 reads TGTGCCAGCAGCCAACAGGGGGGGGCACCCCTCCACTTT.

The gene calls are TRBV13 and TRBJ2-2; TRBD2 agrees at 9 bases. J lost 0 bases, V lost 1 base, and 0 bases had no gene match. This CDR3 is built from 16 residues. From germline, CDR1 is PRHDT and CDR2 FYEKMQ (reference sequence). In nucleotides, the CDR3 is TGTGCCAGCAGCTTAGCTAGCGGGGCGAACACCGGGGAGCTGTTTTTT. Translation: CASSLASGANTGELFF.

The gene calls are TRBV2 and TRBJ2-7; 9 positions match TRBD1. V was clipped by 6 bases and J by 2 bases; unmatched bases: 2. CDR1 SNHLY and CDR2 FYNNEI come from the germline V gene. There are 13 residues in the CDR3. The CDR3 loop is CASRGQGPYEQYF. The CDR3, as DNA: TGTGCCAGCAGGGGACAGGGCCCCTACGAGCAGTACTTC.

The rearrangement uses TRBV2 and TRBJ1-1; possibly TRBD1 for D (5 bases). With 6 bases removed from V and 7 bases from J, the gap between germline ends came to 9 bases. The germline CDR1 and CDR2 sequences are SNHLY and FYNNEI. The CDR3 contains 11 residues. CDR3 sequence: CASRKDSEAFF. The CDR3 DNA follows: TGTGCCAGCAGGAAAGACAGTGAAGCTTTCTTT.

CDR3 sequence: CASSETSGGFNEQYF. In nucleotides, the CDR3 is TGTGCCAGCAGTGAAACTAGCGGGGGGTTCAACGAGCAGTACTTC. The rearrangement uses TRBV6-1 and TRBJ2-7; 12 bases agree with TRBD2. Germline V lookup: CDR1 MNHNS, CDR2 SASEGT. Trimming cost V 2 bases and J 5 bases; bases outside gene matches: 4. The CDR3 has 15 amino acids.

V usage is TRBV28 and J usage is TRBJ1-3; weak D call: TRBD1 (5 bases). This CDR3 spans 14 amino acids. The germline V gene has CDR1 MDHEN and CDR2 SYDVKM. The V end lost 8 bases, the J end lost 2 bases, and 13 bases lay between the germline ends. CDR3 region: CASSMGGPGNTIYF. In DNA, the CDR3 is TGTGCCAGCTCCATGGGGGGACCTGGAAACACCATATATTTT. The variable domain in full, with the rest retrieved from reference TRBV28 and TRBJ1-3, is DVKVTQSSRYLVKRTGEKVFLECVQDMDHENMFWYRQDPGLGLRLIYFSYDVKMKEKGDIPEGYSVSREKKERFSLILESASTNQTSMYLCASSMGGPGNTIYFGEGSWLTVV.

In this sample, this clone turned up once. The chain employs TRBV3-1 (or the pseudogene TRBV3-2) and TRBJ2-1; 10 positions match TRBD2. Germline CDR1 and CDR2: LGHDT and YNNKEL (reference sequence). Unmatched junction bases numbered 11, after V lost 1 base and J lost 5 bases. The CDR3 loop spans 18 amino acids. The CDR3 DNA reads as TGTGCCAGCAGCCAAGGACTAGCGGGCCTTTTCCCCCACAATGAGCAGTTCTTC. It encodes CASSQGLAGLFPHNEQFF.